The clone carrying this TCR beta chain was counted a few times. Its specificity is not known. This sample was included in a study of T cell repertoires in cytomegalovirus infection. Study details: CMV infection and matching HLA type were both indicated by public TCR beta signatures. Study-wide points: HLA-C-restricted CMV clonotypes gave the most frequent clonotype in two of eight donors.

TCRdb itself ran the reads through MiXCR, one entry per CDR3 protein. The sample shows about 130,000 distinct CDR3 sequences, roughly a quarter of them seen only once. Looked up from germline, CDR1 is MGHRA and CDR2 is YSYEKL. V was clipped by 3 bases and J by 3 bases, with 12 bases between them. The CDR3 has 15 residues. The sequencing sample was made of PBMCs, sequenced either directly or after in vitro stimulation (not recorded which). The origin of this receptor is a human donor in good health (CMV status not recorded). Some clones in this sample may be carry-over from other donors' samples. This chain uses TRBV4-1 with TRBJ2-1, with a tentative D call TRBD1 (6 bases). CDR3 nucleotide sequence: TGCGCCAGCAGCCAGGGGACACAGAACTACAATGAGCAGTTCTTC. Protein: CASSQGTQNYNEQFF.